The 23 T cell receptor beta chains in this list originate from one sample, sequenced in a study of Tregs in tolerant kidney transplant recipients (dated by TCRdb to the late 2010s). Library preparation was by the immunoSEQ multiplex PCR assay. The table was pulled from immuneACCESS by TCRdb, which kept in-frame rearrangements only. Such tables lose some clones; where checked, under half of the loss comes from unresolved V genes, and the rest has no known cause. The record for this sample contains approximately 24,000 clones. Approximately 4.1% of the sample is in the top ten clones. The time point label on this specimen signifies: 6 months after combined kidney and bone marrow transplant. Transplants used related donors with nonmyeloablative bone marrow transplantation; mixed chimerism was transient in the human trials. This material consisted of CD4+ T cells from blood (PBMCs), taken 6 months after the transplant. The receptors come from a human patient who received a combined kidney and bone marrow transplant. Once a transplant has taken place, some T cells may be donor derived.

Notes on this clone: The read halts 3 residues ahead of the CDR3 end, with the missing end drawn from the germline J gene. The chain uses TRBV5-1 and TRBJ1-3, with TRBD1 as a possible D gene (5 bases). Germline V gene data show CDR1 as SGHRS and CDR2 as YFSETQ. Trimming stripped 2 bases from V and 2 bases from J, with 14 bases between. The CDR3 is 16 amino acids. The CDR3 loop reads CASSLDPGVTGNTIYF. Partial CDR3 DNA: TGCGCCAGCAGCTTAGATCCGGGGGTAACTGGAAACACC.

On this clone itself: Read sequence stops 3 residues before the CDR3 end, and the germline J gene provides the missing end. The J gene is TRBJ1-2, the V gene TRBV19; D unclear. Germline V gene data show CDR1 as LNHDA and CDR2 as SQIVND (reference sequence). This CDR3 spans 14 amino acids. V lost 5 bases and J lost 4, with 14 bases in between. CDR3 DNA (partial): TGTGCCAGTAGTGCCAGAGGCATTGGCTATGGC. Its translation: CASSARGIGYG. The complete CDR3 reads CASSARGIGYGYTF. Drawing the rest from reference TRBV19 and TRBJ1-2, the complete variable domain is DGGITQSPKYLFRKEGQNVTLSCEQNLNHDAMYWYRQDPGQGLRLIYYSQIVNDFQKGDIAEGYSVSREKKESFPLTVTSAQKNPTAFYLCASSARGIGYGYTFGSGTRLTVV.

A word on this clone: The read finishes 3 residues shy of the CDR3 end, and the germline J gene is used to complete it. The V gene is TRBV3-1 (or the pseudogene TRBV3-2), the J gene TRBJ2-1, with D uncertain. The CDR3 has 14 residues. CDR1 and CDR2 (germline): LGHDT, YNNKEL (reference sequence). V shed 4 bases and J shed 1 base, with 8 bases lying between them. The CDR3 region is CASSLAPSYNEQFF. The part of the CDR3 DNA that was read is TGTGCCAGCAGCCTAGCACCTTCCTACAATGAG.

As to this clone: The CDR3 end lies 3 residues beyond the end of the read and is filled in from the germline J gene. The V call is TRBV7-9, the J call TRBJ2-7, with 7 positions matching TRBD1. The CDR3 extends over 15 amino acids. Germline loops: CDR1 SEHNR, CDR2 FQNEAQ (reference sequence). J gave up 0 bases and V 5 bases, and 7 bases lay outside the gene matches. CDR3 sequence: CASSPRTGSSYEQYF. The DNA read from the CDR3 is TGTGCCAGCAGCCCTAGGACAGGCAGCTCCTACGAG.

Worth noting for this clone: The CDR3 is cut off 3 residues early in the read; its end comes from the germline J gene. V gene TRBV19 combines with J gene TRBJ2-1; 8 nucleotides match TRBD1. Germline assignment: CDR1 LNHDA and CDR2 SQIVND (reference sequence). After removal of 8 bases from V and 0 bases from J, the junction contained 3 bases not matched to a gene. The CDR3 extends over 14 amino acids. The part of the CDR3 DNA that was read is TGTGCCAGTTCAGGGGGCTTCTCCTACAATGAG. It is translated as CASSGGFSYNE. The CDR3 in its entirety is CASSGGFSYNEQFF.

A remark on this clone: Sequencing ends 3 residues short of the CDR3 end; the germline J gene provides the rest. This chain joins TRBV19 and TRBJ2-2; tentative D call: TRBD1 (6 bases). This CDR3 spans 15 amino acids. V gave up 5 bases and J gave up 4 bases, with 14 bases separating them. CDR1 and CDR2 from the germline V gene are LNHDA and SQIVND (reference sequence). This CDR3 reads CASSAFTGITGELFF. The DNA read from the CDR3 is TGTGCCAGTAGTGCTTTCACAGGGATCACCGGGGAG.

Points on this clone: The CDR3 is cut off 3 residues early in the read; its end comes from the germline J gene. This rearrangement joins TRBV18 to TRBJ2-7; 8 positions agree with TRBD2. The junction had 2 bases not matched to a gene; V was cut back by 4 bases and J by 3 bases. The CDR3 has 13 amino acids. Germline loops: CDR1 KGHSH, CDR2 LQKENI. The CDR3 reads CASSLGLVYEQYF. The part of the CDR3 DNA that was read is TGTGCCAGCTCACTGGGACTAGTCTACGAG. Together with reference TRBV18 and TRBJ2-7, the CDR3 gives the full variable domain: NAGVMQNPRHLVRRRGQEARLRCSPMKGHSHVYWYRQLPEEGLKFMVYLQKENIIDESGMPKERFSAEFPKEGPSILRIQQVVRGDSAAYFCASSLGLVYEQYFGPGTRLTVT.

Note on this clone: The read ends 3 residues early relative to the CDR3; the germline J gene fills the gap. V and J are TRBV20-1 and TRBJ1-5; 7 bases line up with TRBD1. Germline CDR1 reads DFQATT; CDR2 reads SNEGSKA (reference sequence). The CDR3 contains 15 residues. J gave up 1 base and V 3 bases, and 6 bases lay outside the gene matches. Partial CDR3 DNA: TGCAGTGCTAGTCCCTTGGACAGGAGCAATCAGCCC. Amino acids: CSASPLDRSNQP. The whole CDR3 region reads CSASPLDRSNQPQHF.

Points on this clone: The read finishes 3 residues shy of the CDR3 end, and the germline J gene is used to complete it. V and J are TRBV7-2 and TRBJ1-2; no definite D call. The ends were cut back, 5 bases at V and 4 bases at J, with 14 bases in the middle. This CDR3 has 14 amino acids. Germline CDR1 SGHTA, CDR2 FQGNSA. The sequenced part of the CDR3 DNA is TGTGCCAGCAGCCCATATGACATGACCTATGGC. Translated: CASSPYDMTYG. The entire CDR3 is CASSPYDMTYGYTF.

Partial CDR3 DNA: TGCAGTGCTAGGGCTAGCGGTGGGGGAGCTTACAATGAG. Translating gives CSARASGGGAYNE. In full, the CDR3 reads CSARASGGGAYNEQFF. The gene calls are TRBV20-1 and TRBJ2-1, with 7 bases that match TRBD2. The CDR3 goes on 3 residues after the read ends, and that part is filled in from the germline J gene. Looked up from germline, CDR1 is DFQATT and CDR2 is SNEGSKA (reference sequence). This CDR3 is built from 16 residues. V shed 3 bases, J shed 4 bases, and the junction held 12 bases outside the gene matches.

Of note for this clone: Read sequence stops 3 residues before the CDR3 end, and the germline J gene provides the missing end. The rearrangement uses TRBV6-1 and TRBJ2-7; 12 bases are a match to TRBD2. The CDR3 contains 16 residues. Germline-derived CDR1 and CDR2 are MNHNS and SASEGT. The J segment lost 6 bases and the V segment lost 4 bases, leaving 10 bases of the junction unmatched. The CDR3 reads CASSANLAGGSGEQYF. The sequenced part of the CDR3 DNA is TGTGCCAGCAGTGCCAATCTAGCGGGAGGGTCTGGCGAG.

Points on this clone: The read terminates 3 residues before the CDR3 end, so the remaining end is supplied by the germline J gene. This chain links TRBV10-3 with TRBJ1-4; D not certain. This CDR3 region has 14 residues. The V end was cut by 4 bases, the J end by 0 bases, with 6 bases between. Germline V gene sequence: CDR1 ENHRY, CDR2 SYGVKD. This CDR3 reads CAISAGATNEKLFF. The part of the CDR3 DNA that was read is TGTGCCATCAGTGCCGGGGCAACTAATGAAAAA.

A note on this clone: The sequence runs out 3 residues before the end of the CDR3; the remainder is reconstructed from the germline J gene. The chain links TRBV7-2 to TRBJ1-2; 7 bases agree with TRBD1. V lost 5 bases and J lost 4; bases outside the gene matches: 10. Germline V gene lookup returns CDR1 SGHTA and CDR2 FQGNSA. The CDR3 loop spans 15 amino acids. This CDR3 reads CASSRTGEDPYGYTF. The CDR3 DNA, read in part, is TGTGCCAGCAGCCGGACAGGAGAAGACCCCTATGGC.

A note on this clone: The read terminates 3 residues before the CDR3 end, so the remaining end is supplied by the germline J gene. The rearrangement links TRBV5-4 to TRBJ1-6, with 9 bases that match TRBD1. Germline CDR1 and CDR2: SGHNT and YYREEE (reference sequence). The length of the CDR3 is 14 residues. V lost 4 bases and J lost 8; bases outside the gene matches: 4. Partial CDR3 DNA: TGTGCCAGCAGCCAAGGACAGGGGTATTCACCC. Its translation: CASSQGQGYSP. The whole CDR3 reads CASSQGQGYSPLHF.

With respect to this clone: The observed sequence ends 3 residues before the CDR3 terminus, with the missing tail filled in from the germline J gene. The rearrangement links TRBV10-1 to TRBJ2-6, with 9 bases aligning to TRBD1. Germline V lookup: CDR1 WNHNN, CDR2 SYGVQD (reference sequence). V lost 6 bases, J lost 2 bases, and 8 bases stayed unmatched. The CDR3 is made up of 17 amino acids. The CDR3 is CASSYRTGATGANVLTF. The sequenced CDR3 bases are TGCGCCAGCAGCTATCGGACAGGGGCTACTGGGGCCAACGTC.

Points on this clone: The read falls 3 residues short of the CDR3 end, and the missing part is taken from the germline J gene. V gene TRBV19 combines with J gene TRBJ1-2, with TRBD1 matching over 12 bases. The length of the CDR3 is 16 residues. The germline gives CDR1 LNHDA, CDR2 SQIVND (reference sequence). Unmatched junction bases numbered 9, after V lost 6 bases and J lost 4 bases. CDR3 loop: CASRPGQGARAYGYTF. The CDR3 DNA, read in part, is TGTGCCAGTAGGCCGGGACAGGGGGCGAGGGCCTATGGC.

Turning to this clone: The CDR3 extends 3 residues past the end of the read, so its final part is completed from the germline J gene. J is TRBJ2-7 and V is TRBV2; 9 bases match TRBD2. From germline, CDR1 is SNHLY and CDR2 FYNNEI. The CDR3 sequence is 15 residues long. J gave up 2 bases and V 6 bases, and 8 bases lay outside the gene matches. The CDR3 DNA, read in part, is TGTGCCAGCAGCGCCCGGACTAGCGAAACCTACGAG. Its protein product is CASSARTSETYE. The entire CDR3 protein is CASSARTSETYEQYF. The whole variable domain, remainder taken from reference TRBV2 and TRBJ2-7, is EPEVTQTPSHQVTQMGQEVILRCVPISNHLYFYWYRQILGQKVEFLVSFYNNEISEKSEIFDDQFSVERPDGSNFTLKIRSTKLEDSAMYFCASSARTSETYEQYFGPGTRLTVT.

A word on this clone: The CDR3 end is not reached by the read, which stops 3 residues before it; the germline J gene fills it in. The chain carries TRBV18 and TRBJ2-1; D perhaps matches TRBD2 (6 bases). With 2 bases removed from V and 0 bases from J, the gap between germline ends came to 23 bases. The CDR3 is made up of 20 amino acids. Germline assignment: CDR1 KGHSH and CDR2 LQKENI. The CDR3 is CASSPRKGLARGSSYNEQFF. The CDR3 DNA, read in part, is TGTGCCAGCTCACCAAGGAAGGGGCTAGCGCGGGGAAGCTCCTACAATGAG. The entire variable domain, with the rest obtained from reference TRBV18 and TRBJ2-1, is as follows: NAGVMQNPRHLVRRRGQEARLRCSPMKGHSHVYWYRQLPEEGLKFMVYLQKENIIDESGMPKERFSAEFPKEGPSILRIQQVVRGDSAAYFCASSPRKGLARGSSYNEQFFGPGTRLTVL.

As regards this clone: The missing CDR3 end, 3 residues past where the read stops, is filled in from the germline J gene. J is TRBJ2-3 and V is TRBV7-9; 8 nucleotides line up with TRBD1. Germline CDR1 reads SEHNR; CDR2 reads FQNEAQ (reference sequence). The CDR3 is 15 amino acids. The trim removed 1 base at V and 5 bases at J, leaving 5 bases unmatched. The CDR3 bases that were read are TGTGCCAGCAGCTTAGGGACAGGGTGGGAAGATACG. Amino acids: CASSLGTGWEDT. The complete CDR3 protein is CASSLGTGWEDTQYF.

About this clone itself: The read halts 3 residues ahead of the CDR3 end, with the missing end drawn from the germline J gene. V gene TRBV2 combines with J gene TRBJ2-5; TRBD1 matches at 7 bases. The CDR3 is 14 residues long. V lost 6 bases to trimming and J lost 1 base; unmatched junction nucleotides: 5. Germline V lookup: CDR1 SNHLY, CDR2 FYNNEI. The covered CDR3 bases are TGTGCCAGCAGGACGTCAGGGGGCCAAGAGACC. As protein: CASRTSGGQET. The whole CDR3 region reads CASRTSGGQETQYF.

About this clone: The CDR3 end falls 3 residues outside the read, so it is completed with the germline J gene. The chain has TRBV4-2 and TRBJ1-2; TRBD1 is a possible D gene (6 bases). The length of the CDR3 is 17 residues. From germline, CDR1 is LGHNA and CDR2 YNFKEQ. Trimming took 4 bases from V and 3 from J, leaving 21 bases between them. CDR3 bases read: TGTGCCAGCAGCCCCGCCCCCAAACCGGACAGCTACTATGGC. This sequence encodes CASSPAPKPDSYYG. The CDR3 as a whole reads CASSPAPKPDSYYGYTF.

Points on this clone: The missing CDR3 end, 3 residues past where the read stops, is filled in from the germline J gene. The J gene is TRBJ2-5, the V gene TRBV10-3; D remains unclear. The germline V gene encodes CDR1 ENHRY and CDR2 SYGVKD. The germline V and J ends were trimmed by 6 bases and 1 base, with 12 bases remaining between them. The CDR3 loop spans 14 amino acids. The CDR3 protein is CAISGSGVQETQYF. The sequenced CDR3 bases are TGTGCCATCAGCGGTTCAGGTGTCCAAGAGACC.

Regarding this clone: The read comes to an end 3 residues before the CDR3 does, leaving the germline J gene to fill in the end. J is TRBJ2-3 and V is TRBV7-7, with D possibly TRBD1 on 6 matching bases. There are 16 residues in the CDR3. Trimming cost V 1 base and J 3 bases, with 14 bases left between them. Germline V gene lookup returns CDR1 SSHAT and CDR2 FNYEAQ (reference sequence). CDR3 DNA, as far as it was read: TGTGCCAGCAGCTTAGGATGGCAGGGGCTGACAGATACG. It is translated as CASSLGWQGLTDT. Given in full, the CDR3 is CASSLGWQGLTDTQYF.